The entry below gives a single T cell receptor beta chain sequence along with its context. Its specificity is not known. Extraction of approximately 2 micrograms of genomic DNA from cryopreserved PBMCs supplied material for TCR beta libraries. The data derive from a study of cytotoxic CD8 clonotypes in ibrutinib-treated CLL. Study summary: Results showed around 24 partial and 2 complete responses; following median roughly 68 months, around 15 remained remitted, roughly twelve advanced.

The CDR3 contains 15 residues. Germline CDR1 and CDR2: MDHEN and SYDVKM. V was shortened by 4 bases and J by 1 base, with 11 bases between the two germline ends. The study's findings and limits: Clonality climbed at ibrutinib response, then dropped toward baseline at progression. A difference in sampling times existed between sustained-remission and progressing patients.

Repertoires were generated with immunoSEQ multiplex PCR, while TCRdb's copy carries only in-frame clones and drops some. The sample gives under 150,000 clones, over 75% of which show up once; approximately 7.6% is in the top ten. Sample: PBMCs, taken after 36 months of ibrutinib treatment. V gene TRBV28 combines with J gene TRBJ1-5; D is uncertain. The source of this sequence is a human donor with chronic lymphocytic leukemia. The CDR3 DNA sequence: TGTGCCAGCAGTTATTCGGACCGCAGCAATCAGCCCCAGCATTTT. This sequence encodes CASSYSDRSNQPQHF.